This record looks at one T cell receptor (beta chain) sequence and its context. Its antigen remains undetermined. Base qualities are not at hand, and no much larger clone is one base apart. This record comes from a study of blood T cell repertoires in COVID-19 (dated by TCRdb to 2020 to 2021). With respect to the entire study: Samples covering the acute and convalescent phases of COVID-19 were provided by collaborators in the United States, Italy and Spain. The prospective study material was composed of cDNA or gDNA derived from T cells, B-cell-depleted T cells, or PBMCs. Deeply sampled blood TCRbeta repertoires from subjects exposed to, actively infected with, or recovered from COVID-19 were included in the dataset. The repertoires were released in a freely available public database meant as a resource for research on the immune response to SARS-CoV-2. The samples were drawn from the first 160 participants of the ongoing ImmuneRACE study and from 950 to 1,500 subjects provided by 6 global collaborators. Nearly every sample came with metadata listing a de-identified subject ID, COVID-19 status, age in years and sex. Where available, HLA class I and class II types were obtained from metadata supplied by the sample provider rather than from assay-based typing. Here is what the overall study found, with its caveats: The amount of clinical and demographic metadata varied by source and participant and was provided uncurated.

Taken from cysteine to phenylalanine, the CDR3 has 15 residues. The retained sequence is limited to the CDR3, 45 bases, with the frame set at the first base. V and J are truncated by 4 bases and 2 bases respectively, leaving an intervening sequence of 16 bases. CDR1 and CDR2 are drawn from the germline V gene: SGHTS, YDEGEE. Collaborating institutions collected whole blood in K2EDTA tubes following their own protocols. Collaborator samples were shipped for TCRbeta analysis as frozen whole blood, isolated PBMCs, or DNA extracted from either sample type. TCRbeta CDR3 regions were amplified from genomic DNA by means of the immunoSEQ Assay, a bias-controlled multiplex PCR. Per the original workflow: The number of nucleated cells in each sample was estimated from the amplification of reference gene primers within the assay. To quantify the absolute abundance of each unique TCRbeta CDR3 rearrangement, sequence reads were collapsed and filtered. For each sample, productive Simpson clonality was calculated by taking the square root of Simpson's diversity index across productive rearrangements. Drawn from immuneACCESS, this table holds only the in-frame rearrangements with V and J called that TCRdb kept. Clones are partly lost; checked studies trace under half to an unresolved V gene and leave the rest unexplained. Clone size and the V and J calls come from that table; the DNA yielded D and trimming. The sample table records about 42,000 clones; approximately 86% of these occur just once. Around 25% of the sample lies in the top ten.

In this chain, TRBV5-8 is recombined with TRBJ2-7, with the D gene not clear enough to name. The source of this sequence is an elderly woman in a cohort sampled during active or convalescent COVID-19. The sequenced material came from peripheral blood. The DNA is TGTGCCAGCAGCCCAGGATCTAACCCAGCCTACGAGCAGTACTTC. Its protein is CASSPGSNPAYEQYF.